Shown below are 6 T cell receptor beta chains from a single sample sequenced in a study of T cell responses to AZD1222 COVID-19 vaccine. Produced via immunoSEQ multiplex PCR; TCRdb's table is partial and in-frame only. Of 100,000 or so clones listed, approximately 90% were seen once; the top ten hold 3.3%. This sample comprised peripheral blood, obtained on day 0 of AZD1222 vaccination. These TCRs come from an adult in good health.

The J gene is TRBJ2-1, the V gene TRBV5-1; 11 nucleotides agree with TRBD2. Germline V gives CDR1 SGHRS, CDR2 YFSETQ. The V and J ends lost 3 bases and 4 bases, in that order; junction bases with no gene match: 9. The CDR3 runs to 17 residues. Here the CDR3 DNA reads TGCGCCAGCAGCTCCCCCGTAGCGGGGGGGCCATACAATGAGCAGTTCTTC. Translating gives CASSSPVAGGPYNEQFF.

V and J are TRBV2 and TRBJ2-2; D may be TRBD1 (5 bases). The germline CDR1 and CDR2 sequences are SNHLY and FYNNEI. V lost 8 bases and J 8 bases, leaving 18 bases between the germline ends. The CDR3 loop spans 14 amino acids. The CDR3 DNA follows: TGTGCCAGCCTAAGGGCAGGACATGATGGGGAGCTGTTTTTT. Translation: CASLRAGHDGELFF.

In this sample, this clone turned up a few times. V is TRBV7-9 and J is TRBJ2-7; 12 bases match TRBD1. The J segment lost 5 bases and the V segment lost 3 bases, leaving 5 bases of the junction unmatched. The CDR3 extends over 15 amino acids. CDR1 SEHNR and CDR2 FQNEAQ come from the germline V gene (reference sequence). CDR3: CASSLGQGAFHEQYF. The DNA for the CDR3 is TGTGCCAGCAGCTTGGGACAGGGGGCGTTCCACGAGCAGTACTTC.

V is TRBV7-2 and J is TRBJ2-6, with D hard to call. Deletions cut 9 bases from V and 0 bases from J, with 12 bases between. This CDR3 is 15 amino acids long. In germline, CDR1 is SGHTA, CDR2 FQGNSA. As DNA, the CDR3 is TGTGCCAGTCGAGTGACAAACTCTGGGGCCAACGTCCTGACTTTC. This gives the protein CASRVTNSGANVLTF.

This sequence joins TRBV12-2 and TRBJ2-2; the table's D call of TRBD2 was not tested on the DNA. TRBV12-2 is noted as a pseudogene. This CDR3 has 16 amino acids. As DNA, the CDR3 is TGTGCAAGTCGCTTAGTGAGGGTGAGGTACGGCGGGGAGCTGTTTTTT. Its protein product is CASRLVRVRYGGELFF.

This rearrangement joins TRBV5-5 to TRBJ2-7; D is unclear. V shed 3 bases and J shed 0 bases, with 4 bases lying between them. Germline V lookup: CDR1 SGHKS, CDR2 YYEKEE (reference sequence). This CDR3 comprises 12 residues. The CDR3 DNA is TGTGCCAGCAGCTACACCTCCTACGAGCAGTACTTC. This translates into CASSYTSYEQYF.